Each of the 31 T cell receptor beta chains below was sequenced from the same sample in a study of cytomegalovirus exposure and HLA in healthy donors. 13 Jbeta primers and 60 Vbeta primers were used for the PCR. This table comes from immunoSEQ multiplex PCR, and its TCRdb copy is limited to in-frame clones, with some not included. The sample consists of 150,000 or so clones, around 82% of them appearing once. The specimen was PBMCs. The source is a woman aged 45-65 years in good health and CMV-seropositive.

This chain joins TRBV7-9 and TRBJ2-3, with 7 positions matching TRBD2. V was clipped by 3 bases and J by 2 bases; unmatched bases: 8. The CDR3 totals 16 residues. CDR1 is SEHNR and CDR2 is FQNEAQ in the germline V gene (reference sequence). CDR3 protein: CASSFGLGELTDTQYF. CDR3 bases: TGTGCCAGCAGCTTTGGACTAGGGGAACTCACAGATACGCAGTATTTT.

This chain joins TRBV5-6 and TRBJ2-7; TRBD1 is a possible D gene (6 bases). This CDR3 contains 15 residues. Looked up from germline, CDR1 is SGHDT and CDR2 is YYEEEE. V was clipped by 2 bases and J by 6 bases, with 18 bases between them. DNA for the CDR3: TGTGCCAGCAGCTTAGGTTACAGGGCCCCTCTCGAGCAGTACTTC. This gives the protein CASSLGYRAPLEQYF. Complete variable domain (other parts from reference TRBV5-6 and TRBJ2-7): DAGVTQSPTHLIKTRGQQVTLRCSPKSGHDTVSWYQQALGQGPQFIFQYYEEEERQRGNFPDRFSGHQFPNYSSELNVNALLLGDSALYLCASSLGYRAPLEQYFGPGTRLTVT.

The chain combines TRBV7-2 with TRBJ2-7; 7 nucleotides agree with TRBD2. The CDR3 has 15 residues. Unmatched junction bases numbered 6, after V lost 1 base and J lost 3 bases. CDR1 SGHTA and CDR2 FQGNSA come from the germline V gene. CDR3 amino acids: CASSLGLARSYEQYF. CDR3 DNA sequence: TGTGCCAGCAGCTTAGGACTAGCACGCAGCTACGAGCAGTACTTC.

This rearrangement joins TRBV2 to TRBJ1-6, with D hard to call. V shed 11 bases and J shed 10 bases, with 18 bases lying between them. Germline-derived CDR1 and CDR2 are SNHLY and FYNNEI. The CDR3 runs to 13 residues. In nucleotides, the CDR3 is TGTGCCTCAACGAACGAGGGCGACTCACCCCTCCACTTT. Its translation: CASTNEGDSPLHF.

V gene TRBV4-3 combines with J gene TRBJ2-2; maybe TRBD1 (5 bases). The CDR3 sequence is 14 residues long. The V end lost 0 bases, the J end lost 6 bases, and 8 bases lay between the germline ends. The germline V gene encodes CDR1 LGHNA and CDR2 YSLEER. The CDR3 DNA sequence: TGCGCCAGCAGCCAAGATAAAGGGGCCGGGGAGCTGTTTTTT. Its translation: CASSQDKGAGELFF.

CDR3: CASSDIWRGDSPLHF. CDR3 DNA: TGTGCCAGCAGTGACATCTGGAGGGGTGATTCACCCCTCCACTTT. This rearrangement joins TRBV6-1 to TRBJ1-6, with D possibly TRBD1 on 5 matching bases. Germline V gene data show CDR1 as MNHNS and CDR2 as SASEGT. This CDR3 has 15 amino acids. V was pared by 3 bases and J by 8 bases, with 14 bases between.

The chain uses TRBV2 and TRBJ2-7; 13 nucleotides line up with TRBD2. V shed 4 bases and J 7 bases; nucleotides not matched to a gene: 10. Germline V gives CDR1 SNHLY, CDR2 FYNNEI. The CDR3 consists of 16 residues. The CDR3 DNA follows: TGTGCCAGCAGTGCACAACTAGCGGGGGGGCTAAGTGAGCAGTACTTC. It yields the protein CASSAQLAGGLSEQYF.

This clone was seen more than once but under ten times. The gene calls are TRBV6-1 and TRBJ1-1; D unclear. V was clipped by 0 bases and J by 10 bases, with 12 bases between them. This CDR3 spans 13 amino acids. CDR1 is MNHNS and CDR2 is SASEGT in the germline V gene. CDR3 region: CASSEAFSGTAFF. The CDR3 DNA sequence: TGTGCCAGCAGTGAAGCGTTTAGCGGCACAGCTTTCTTT.

The J gene is TRBJ1-1, the V gene TRBV9; a possible D gene is TRBD1 (6 bases). This CDR3 has 15 amino acids. Germline CDR1 is SGDLS and CDR2 is YYNGEE. The ends were cut back, 4 bases at V and 0 bases at J, with 13 bases in the middle. In DNA, the CDR3 is TGTGCCAGCAGCCCGAGGACAGCCATGAACACTGAAGCTTTCTTT. It encodes CASSPRTAMNTEAFF.

The chain links TRBV6-1 to TRBJ2-1, with 10 bases lining up with TRBD1. Losses at the gene ends were 2 bases for V and 7 bases for J; bases not matched to a gene: 8. The CDR3 spans 16 residues. CDR1 is MNHNS, CDR2 SASEGT, per germline. The CDR3 nucleotides read TGTGCCAGCAGTGAACGGGACAGGGGATCCGCAAATGAGCAGTTCTTC. Translating gives CASSERDRGSANEQFF.

This sequence joins TRBV30 and TRBJ1-4, with TRBD1 matching 11 bases. The trim removed 0 bases at V and 8 bases at J, leaving 2 bases unmatched. This CDR3 is built from 14 residues. Germline CDR1 and CDR2: GTSNPN and SVGIG (reference sequence). The CDR3 protein is CAWSVGTGGEKLFF. Here the CDR3 DNA reads TGTGCCTGGAGTGTAGGGACAGGGGGGGAAAAACTGTTTTTT.

This sequence joins TRBV2 and TRBJ2-7; D not resolved. Germline V gene lookup returns CDR1 SNHLY and CDR2 FYNNEI. Trimming took 7 bases from V and 3 from J, leaving 19 bases between them. This CDR3 has 15 amino acids. The CDR3 loop is CASIERFDPVYEQYF. The CDR3, as DNA: TGTGCCAGCATCGAGAGGTTCGACCCAGTCTACGAGCAGTACTTC.

This clone was observed a handful of times. V and J are TRBV5-1 and TRBJ2-7; D unresolved. Germline V gene lookup returns CDR1 SGHRS and CDR2 YFSETQ. V was pared by 4 bases and J by 12 bases, with 5 bases between. The length of the CDR3 is 8 residues. DNA of the CDR3: TGCGCCAGCAGCCCCTGGTACTTC. Amino acids: CASSPWYF.

This rearrangement joins TRBV5-1 to TRBJ1-2; 8 nucleotides align to TRBD1. Germline values: CDR1 SGHRS, CDR2 YFSETQ. This CDR3 is 14 amino acids long. With 4 bases clipped from V and 2 bases from J, the junction kept 4 bases outside the gene matches. The CDR3, as DNA: TGCGCCAGCAGCGTAGGACAGGGAAACTATGGCTACACCTTC. Translating gives CASSVGQGNYGYTF. The variable domain in full, completed from reference TRBV5-1 and TRBJ1-2, reads KAGVTQTPRYLIKTRGQQVTLSCSPISGHRSVSWYQQTPGQGLQFLFEYFSETQRNKGNFPGRFSGRQFSNSRSEMNVSTLELGDSALYLCASSVGQGNYGYTFGSGTRLTVV.

The chain carries TRBV5-4 and TRBJ2-2; the D is unclear. In germline, CDR1 is SGHNT, CDR2 YYREEE (reference sequence). CDR3 length: 14 residues. V lost 7 bases and J 0 bases, leaving 10 bases between the germline ends. Here the CDR3 reads CASRLQTNTGELFF. The CDR3 DNA reads TGTGCCAGCCGTTTGCAGACGAACACCGGGGAGCTGTTTTTT.

CDR3 loop: CASSLSSGGATNEQYF. The CDR3, as DNA: TGTGCCAGCAGCCTTTCTAGCGGGGGGGCTACCAACGAGCAGTACTTC. The rearrangement links TRBV7-2 to TRBJ2-7, with TRBD2 matching 12 bases. Germline V gives CDR1 SGHTA, CDR2 FQGNSA. With 5 bases clipped from V and 5 bases from J, the junction kept 10 bases outside the gene matches. The CDR3 is 16 residues long.

As to this clone: Germline is not matched at one junction end, which may reflect a read error. The chain has TRBV7-9 and TRBJ1-6, with unresolved D. This CDR3 is built from 13 residues. Germline CDR1 is SEHNR and CDR2 is FQNEAQ (reference sequence). CDR3 loop: CSSSPLAGSPLHF. Here the CDR3 DNA reads TGTTCCAGCAGCCCACTAGCGGGTTCACCCCTCCACTTT.

This chain joins TRBV7-8 and TRBJ2-7; D unresolved. The CDR3 loop spans 13 amino acids. Germline assignment: CDR1 SGHVS and CDR2 FQNEAQ. Trimming shortened V by 1 base and J by 6 bases, and 10 bases separated the two germline ends. The CDR3 is CASSLVLGGEQYF. CDR3 nucleotide sequence: TGTGCCAGCAGCTTAGTCCTCGGCGGCGAGCAGTACTTC.

The V call is TRBV2, the J call TRBJ2-5, with 9 bases lining up with TRBD1. The assigned J gene may be wrong: the sequence end matches TRBJ2-7 better. Germline lookup yields CDR1 SNHLY and CDR2 FYNNEI. The CDR3 runs to 16 residues. The CDR3 loop is CASSGYRDRVTHEQYF. The CDR3 nucleotides are TGTGCCAGCAGTGGATACCGGGACAGGGTTACCCACGAGCAGTACTTC.

This clone was observed once. J is TRBJ2-1 and V is TRBV29-1; 7 positions agree with TRBD1. V lost 2 bases, J lost 6 bases, and 13 bases stayed unmatched. The germline gives CDR1 SQVTM, CDR2 ANQGSEA. The CDR3 is 16 residues long. CDR3 protein: CSVERRQGTTRNEQFF. CDR3 DNA: TGCAGCGTTGAAAGGAGACAGGGCACTACCCGCAATGAGCAGTTCTTC.

This chain connects TRBV7-9 to TRBJ1-6; the match to TRBD1 covers 8 bases. CDR1 and CDR2 (germline): SEHNR, FQNEAQ (reference sequence). With 5 bases clipped from V and 7 bases from J, the junction kept 7 bases outside the gene matches. CDR3 length: 15 residues. CDR3 in amino acids: CASSADRGQNSPLHF. The CDR3 DNA reads as TGTGCCAGCAGCGCCGACAGGGGACAAAATTCACCCCTCCACTTT.

This chain links TRBV18 with TRBJ1-4; D call uncertain. CDR1 is KGHSH and CDR2 is LQKENI in the germline V gene. V was shortened by 3 bases and J by 10 bases, with 15 bases between the two germline ends. The CDR3 totals 14 residues. DNA for the CDR3: TGTGCCAGCTCACCGCGCGGGCTGGAGGGAAAACTGTTTTTT. Translating gives CASSPRGLEGKLFF.

The chain combines TRBV12-5 with TRBJ1-5; D possibly corresponds to TRBD1 (6 bases). Germline lookup yields CDR1 LGHNT and CDR2 FRNRAP. Deletions cut 5 bases from V and 4 bases from J, with 15 bases between. CDR3 size: 15 residues. CDR3 DNA: TGTGCTAGTGGTACCGGGACAACGGGTAATCAGCCCCAGCATTTT. It codes for CASGTGTTGNQPQHF.

J is TRBJ1-1 and V is TRBV5-1; 11 bases align to TRBD1. From germline, CDR1 is SGHRS and CDR2 YFSETQ. Trimming removed 4 bases from V and 8 bases from J; junction bases left unmatched: 4. The CDR3 runs 13 residues. Here the CDR3 reads CASSRDRGEEAFF. In DNA, the CDR3 is TGCGCCAGCAGCCGGGACAGGGGGGAGGAAGCTTTCTTT.

Only a few counts were recorded for this clone. The CDR3, as DNA: TGCGCCAGCAGGCAGGGGGCGGACTATGGCTACACCTTC. Protein product: CASRQGADYGYTF. The chain combines TRBV5-1 with TRBJ1-2, with 8 positions matching TRBD1. The CDR3 sequence is 13 residues long. The V and J ends lost 5 bases and 3 bases, in that order; junction bases with no gene match: 3. Germline CDR1 SGHRS, CDR2 YFSETQ.

This sequence joins TRBV21-1 and TRBJ2-1; the D call in the table, TRBD2, was not verified against the DNA. TRBV21-1 is labeled a pseudogene. CDR3 length equals 16 residues. CDR3 amino acids: CASSKEVRRDSGYGLF. Written as DNA, the CDR3 is TGTGCCAGCAGCAAAGAGGTAAGAAGGGATAGCGGGTATGGGCTCTTC.

The gene calls are TRBV2 and TRBJ1-4; D is undetermined. This CDR3 comprises 13 residues. Germline V gives CDR1 SNHLY, CDR2 FYNNEI. Trimming stripped 7 bases from V and 7 bases from J, with 13 bases between. CDR3 residues: CASMRVLSEKLFF. The CDR3 nucleotides are TGTGCCAGCATGCGAGTTCTTAGTGAAAAACTGTTTTTT.

This chain uses TRBV6-5 with TRBJ2-2, with TRBD2 matching 7 bases. This CDR3 spans 15 amino acids. Germline loops: CDR1 MNHEY, CDR2 SVGAGI. Trimming removed 2 bases from V and 0 bases from J; junction bases left unmatched: 0. The CDR3 DNA follows: TGTGCCAGCAGTTACCTAGCGGCGAACACCGGGGAGCTGTTTTTT. Protein: CASSYLAANTGELFF.

J is TRBJ1-6 and V is TRBV5-4; tentative D call: TRBD1 (5 bases). CDR1 and CDR2 from the germline V gene are SGHNT and YYREEE (reference sequence). V was shortened by 1 base and J by 0 bases, with 11 bases between the two germline ends. CDR3 length: 17 amino acids. CDR3 nucleotide sequence: TGTGCCAGCAGCTTGACAGGTATCAGCTCCTATAATTCACCCCTCCACTTT. It specifies CASSLTGISSYNSPLHF.

The rearrangement joins TRBV9 to TRBJ2-7, with 7 bases fitting TRBD1. The germline V gene has CDR1 SGDLS and CDR2 YYNGEE. V shed 3 bases and J 2 bases; nucleotides not matched to a gene: 5. This CDR3 contains 14 residues. The CDR3 DNA sequence: TGTGCCAGCAGCGCCGGGGACAGAGCCTACGAGCAGTACTTC. Protein: CASSAGDRAYEQYF.

The gene calls are TRBV4-1 and TRBJ2-2, with 7 bases aligning to TRBD2. The CDR3 runs to 14 residues. CDR1 MGHRA and CDR2 YSYEKL come from the germline V gene. J was trimmed by 8 bases and V by 4 bases; bases with no gene match: 7. The CDR3 protein is CASSRLARLGELFF. The CDR3, as DNA: TGCGCCAGCAGCCGACTAGCCCGCCTAGGGGAGCTGTTTTTT.